The clone carrying this TCR beta chain was detected many times. Its target is unknown. The entry originates in a study of blood T cells in healthy people across ages. Study-wide background: About one barcoded beta molecule was captured per two T cells (by template switching). Findings and caveats of the study: Unknown donor CMV status possibly confounded expanded clonotype changes.

Through a sample-barcoded 5' primer and a J-beta primer mix, a second PCR was run for roughly 7 to 12 cycles. One entry per CDR3 protein, called by TCRdb with MiXCR from the 5' RACE reads. Here the sample spans hundreds of thousands of distinct CDR3 sequences, around 30% being singletons. V was trimmed by 1 base and J by 7 bases, leaving 7 bases between them. The CDR3 is 12 amino acids. This chain uses TRBV12-3 or TRBV12-4 with TRBJ1-1; D gene ambiguous. The sequenced sample was blood. The source of this sequence is a woman at least 80 years old in good health. CDR3 region: CASSLGELEAFF. Written as DNA, the CDR3 is TGTGCCAGCAGTTTAGGCGAACTTGAAGCTTTCTTT.